A single sample is the source of the 27 T cell receptor beta chains below, sequenced in a study of CD8+ T cells in alopecia areata. Following extraction, RNA underwent reverse transcription to cDNA, which served as the sequencing template. The table came from immunoSEQ multiplex PCR; TCRdb's copy has only in-frame clones and leaves some out. The profile covers about 97,000 clones, with around 45% appearing a single time and about 1.4% taken by the ten largest. Input material: CD4+ T cells sorted from blood. The receptors were sampled from a human donor with alopecia areata.

In its sample, this clone was seen a few times. The genes are TRBV7-9 and TRBJ2-1; D perhaps matches TRBD2 (6 bases). The length of the CDR3 is 14 residues. Trimming removed 1 base at V and 9 bases at J, with 13 bases between. In germline, CDR1 is SEHNR, CDR2 FQNEAQ (reference sequence). The DNA for the CDR3 is TGTGCCAGCAGCTTAGTCACTAGCCTCGCTGAGCAGTTCTTC. This encodes CASSLVTSLAEQFF. The full variable domain, with the rest looked up from reference TRBV7-9 and TRBJ2-1, is DTGVSQNPRHKITKRGQNVTFRCDPISEHNRLYWYRQTLGQGPEFLTYFQNEAQLEKSRLLSDRFSAERPKGSFSTLEIQRTEQGDSAMYLCASSLVTSLAEQFFGPGTRLTVL.

The chain employs TRBV30 and TRBJ1-4, with D hard to call. The CDR3 covers 16 residues. Looked up from germline, CDR1 is GTSNPN and CDR2 is SVGIG (reference sequence). Trimming pared 2 bases from V and 4 bases from J, leaving 17 bases between. In DNA form, the CDR3 reads TGTGCCTGGAGTTTATGGTTGGATCGGTATAATGAAAAACTGTTTTTT. It is translated as CAWSLWLDRYNEKLFF.

The chain joins TRBV5-1 to TRBJ1-2, with 7 nucleotides matching TRBD1. Losses at the gene ends were 3 bases for V and 6 bases for J; bases not matched to a gene: 23. The CDR3 is made up of 19 amino acids. The germline CDR1 and CDR2 sequences are SGHRS and YFSETQ. CDR3 loop: CASSYLNSGTVPPRDGYTF. In DNA, the CDR3 is TGCGCCAGCAGCTACTTAAACTCCGGGACAGTCCCCCCTCGGGATGGCTACACCTTC.

This clone was observed once. This sequence joins TRBV29-1 and TRBJ2-7; D might be TRBD2 (5 bases). The germline CDR1 and CDR2 sequences are SQVTM and ANQGSEA. The CDR3 is 15 residues long. The V end lost 2 bases, the J end lost 3 bases, and 17 bases lay between the germline ends. The CDR3 loop is CSVESFRHGGYEQYF. Here the CDR3 DNA reads TGCAGCGTTGAATCTTTTAGGCACGGAGGCTACGAGCAGTACTTC.

The chain has TRBV29-1 and TRBJ2-5; D gene uncertain. The DNA end is more similar to TRBJ2-7, so the J call may be wrong. Germline CDR1 and CDR2: SQVTM and ANQGSEA. The CDR3 has 15 amino acids. The CDR3 DNA is TGCAGCGTTGATGGGCAGCCGGAGACCTCCTACGAGCAGTACTTC. As protein: CSVDGQPETSYEQYF.

The genes are TRBV5-1 and TRBJ2-1, with 8 bases fitting TRBD2. The V gene's germline CDR1 is SGHRS and CDR2 YFSETQ. The V gene end was trimmed by 3 bases and the J gene end by 3 bases; junction bases not matched to a gene: 8. The CDR3 consists of 16 residues. This CDR3 is CASSSSWAGGYNEQFF. The CDR3 coding sequence is TGCGCCAGCAGCTCTTCCTGGGCGGGGGGCTACAATGAGCAGTTCTTC.

This chain connects TRBV29-1 to TRBJ2-1; 13 bases fit TRBD2. CDR1 SQVTM and CDR2 ANQGSEA come from the germline V gene. The CDR3 extends over 13 amino acids. The J segment lost 5 bases and the V segment lost 6 bases, leaving 1 base of the junction unmatched. The CDR3 coding sequence is TGCAGCGTCGGGACTAGCGGGAACAATGAGCAGTTCTTC. Its translation: CSVGTSGNNEQFF.

The count of this clone is one. CDR3 residues: CASWTGVADTQYF. The DNA for the CDR3 is TGTGCCAGTTGGACAGGGGTAGCAGATACGCAGTATTTT. The chain employs TRBV2 and TRBJ2-3; 9 nucleotides line up with TRBD1. J lost 4 bases, V lost 9 bases, and 5 bases had no gene match. Germline values: CDR1 SNHLY, CDR2 FYNNEI. The CDR3 runs 13 residues.

J is TRBJ1-2 and V is TRBV7-2, with a tentative D call TRBD1 (5 bases). V gave up 5 bases and J gave up 8 bases, with 12 bases separating them. Looked up from germline, CDR1 is SGHTA and CDR2 is FQGNSA. The CDR3 runs 12 residues. The CDR3 DNA follows: TGTGCCAGCAGCCCCAGGGTGACGGGCTACACCTTC. Encoded protein: CASSPRVTGYTF. The variable domain in full, completed from reference TRBV7-2 and TRBJ1-2, reads GAGVSQSPSNKVTEKGKDVELRCDPISGHTALYWYRQSLGQGLEFLIYFQGNSAPDKSGLPSDRFSAERTGGSVSTLTIQRTQQEDSAVYLCASSPRVTGYTFGSGTRLTVV.

V and J are TRBV4-1 and TRBJ2-3, with TRBD1 matching 7 bases. The germline gives CDR1 MGHRA, CDR2 YSYEKL. CDR3 length: 17 residues. The junction had 11 bases not matched to a gene; V was cut back by 3 bases and J by 2 bases. DNA for the CDR3: TGCGCCAGCAGCCACGCCACCCCGGGACAGCACACAGATACGCAGTATTTT. Amino acids: CASSHATPGQHTDTQYF.

The CDR3 DNA reads TGTGCCAGCAGTTACAGGGCAGGACGCACAGATACGCAGTATTTT. It encodes CASSYRAGRTDTQYF. The chain is built from TRBV6-6 and TRBJ2-3; D is uncertain. V lost 2 bases, J lost 1 base, and 10 bases lay in between. CDR3 size: 15 residues. Germline CDR1 MNHNY, CDR2 SVGAGI (reference sequence).

The chain carries TRBV15 and TRBJ1-4; no clear D. There are 12 residues in the CDR3. Germline lookup yields CDR1 LNHNV and CDR2 YYDKDF (reference sequence). The V and J ends lost 0 bases and 12 bases respectively, with 8 bases between them. The CDR3 DNA reads TGTGCCACCAGCAGAGATGTCGGGGAACTGTTTTTT. Translation: CATSRDVGELFF.

The chain combines TRBV6-5 with TRBJ2-5; D remains unclear. The CDR3 is 14 amino acids. Deletions cut 4 bases from V and 1 base from J, with 10 bases between. CDR1 and CDR2 (germline): MNHEY, SVGAGI. The CDR3 is CASSSYTSQETQYF. CDR3 DNA sequence: TGTGCCAGCAGTTCCTACACGAGCCAAGAGACCCAGTACTTC.

The genes are TRBV28 and TRBJ2-5, with D hard to call. CDR3 length: 13 residues. Trimming shortened V by 5 bases and J by 2 bases, and 9 bases separated the two germline ends. In germline, CDR1 is MDHEN, CDR2 SYDVKM. DNA for the CDR3: TGTGCCAGCAGTGAATCGACACAAGAGACCCAGTACTTC. Translating gives CASSESTQETQYF.

The gene calls are TRBV29-1 and TRBJ1-1, with 7 positions matching TRBD1. The junction had 4 bases not matched to a gene; V was cut back by 7 bases and J by 2 bases. Germline CDR1 is SQVTM and CDR2 is ANQGSEA. The CDR3 totals 12 residues. The CDR3 coding sequence is TGCAGCGGGGGGACAGCCAACACTGAAGCTTTCTTT. This sequence encodes CSGGTANTEAFF. The whole variable domain, filled in from reference TRBV29-1 and TRBJ1-1, reads SAVISQKPSRDICQRGTSLTIQCQVDSQVTMMFWYRQQPGQSLTLIATANQGSEATYESGFVIDKFPISRPNLTFSTLTVSNMSPEDSSIYLCSGGTANTEAFFGQGTRLTVV.

CDR3 sequence: CSARPTGSYEQYF. The CDR3, as DNA: TGCAGCGCCCGGCCGACAGGCTCCTACGAGCAGTACTTC. V and J are TRBV29-1 and TRBJ2-7; D possibly corresponds to TRBD1 (6 bases). Germline-derived CDR1 and CDR2 are SQVTM and ANQGSEA. Trimming took 7 bases from V and 0 from J, leaving 13 bases between them. CDR3 size: 13 residues.

J is TRBJ1-2 and V is TRBV7-8; TRBD1 is a possible D gene (6 bases). The V and J ends lost 5 bases and 0 bases respectively, with 19 bases between them. This CDR3 comprises 17 residues. Germline assignment: CDR1 SGHVS and CDR2 FQNEAQ. The CDR3 loop is CASSLRTARISNYGYTF. CDR3 nucleotide sequence: TGTGCCAGCAGCCTGAGGACAGCCCGCATATCTAACTATGGCTACACCTTC. The full variable domain, its missing parts supplied by reference TRBV7-8 and TRBJ1-2, is GAGVSQSPRYKVAKRGQDVALRCDPISGHVSLFWYQQALGQGPEFLTYFQNEAQLDKSGLPSDRFFAERPEGSVSTLKIQRTQQEDSAVYLCASSLRTARISNYGYTFGSGTRLTVV.

The rearrangement joins TRBV19 to TRBJ2-2, with D possibly matching TRBD1 (5 bases). Trimming left V 6 bases short and J 1 base short, with 9 bases between. Per germline, CDR1 LNHDA and CDR2 SQIVND (reference sequence). The CDR3 has 14 residues. CDR3 sequence (DNA): TGTGCCAGTAGAGAAGACAGGAACACCGGGGAGCTGTTTTTT. Protein sequence: CASREDRNTGELFF.

The CDR3 region has the DNA TGCAGCGTTGAAGTTTCGGGGGACTATGGCTACACCTTC. Protein: CSVEVSGDYGYTF. The chain uses TRBV29-1 and TRBJ1-2, with a tentative D call TRBD1 (5 bases). V lost 1 base and J lost 3, with 9 bases in between. This CDR3 contains 13 residues. Germline-derived CDR1 and CDR2 are SQVTM and ANQGSEA.

The chain is built from TRBV27 and TRBJ2-6, with D possibly being TRBD1 (6 bases). There are 15 residues in the CDR3. Germline CDR1 and CDR2: MNHEY and SMNVEV (reference sequence). V dropped 10 bases and J dropped 0 bases, with 13 bases sitting between them. The CDR3, as DNA: TGTGCCACCCGCAAAGGGGGCTCTGGGGCCAACGTCCTGACTTTC. It yields the protein CATRKGGSGANVLTF.

This clone has just a few counts. The gene calls are TRBV9 and TRBJ2-7, with D hard to call. V lost 4 bases to trimming and J lost 7 bases, with 21 bases between them. This CDR3 has 15 amino acids. In germline, CDR1 is SGDLS, CDR2 YYNGEE. The CDR3 DNA sequence: TGTGCCAGCAGCCCGACGGCGAGAGAGACACGGGAGCAGTACTTC. It yields the protein CASSPTARETREQYF.

The chain employs TRBV15 and TRBJ1-5; possible D gene TRBD1, 5 bases. Germline V gene data show CDR1 as LNHNV and CDR2 as YYDKDF (reference sequence). The CDR3 is 16 residues long. V shed 0 bases and J shed 2 bases, with 11 bases lying between them. CDR3 loop: CATSRDGDRGNQPQHF. The CDR3 DNA reads as TGTGCCACCAGCAGAGACGGGGACCGGGGCAATCAGCCCCAGCATTTT.

The DNA of the CDR3 is TGTGCCAGCAGCTCCAGACCGACAGTCTGGGGGGAGACCCAGTACTTC. This encodes CASSSRPTVWGETQYF. The chain combines TRBV7-9 with TRBJ2-5; D tentatively reads TRBD1 or TRBD2 (5 bases each). This CDR3 is 16 amino acids long. V was shortened by 4 bases and J by 5 bases, with 20 bases between the two germline ends. Looked up from germline, CDR1 is SEHNR and CDR2 is FQNEAQ (reference sequence).

The chain links TRBV29-1 to TRBJ2-5; no reliable D call. The CDR3 spans 13 residues. Trimming pared 1 base from V and 6 bases from J, leaving 12 bases between. Looked up from germline, CDR1 is SQVTM and CDR2 is ANQGSEA. In DNA, the CDR3 is TGCAGCGTTGAAGCTTTTGCTTCTAAGACCCAGTACTTC. The encoded protein is CSVEAFASKTQYF.

This clone showed up many times. This chain uses TRBV7-6 with TRBJ2-1; 9 bases match TRBD2. Trimming cost V 1 base and J 5 bases; bases outside gene matches: 9. CDR1 and CDR2 from the germline V gene are SGHVS and FNYEAQ. The CDR3 runs to 17 residues. This CDR3 is CASSLGIMASGNNEQFF. The CDR3 region has the DNA TGTGCCAGCAGCTTAGGCATAATGGCTAGCGGGAACAATGAGCAGTTCTTC.

V gene TRBV27 combines with J gene TRBJ2-6; D is uncertain. The CDR3 is made up of 13 amino acids. CDR1 and CDR2 (germline): MNHEY, SMNVEV (reference sequence). With 7 bases removed from V and 2 bases from J, the gap between germline ends came to 6 bases. The CDR3 nucleotides are TGTGCCAGCACAGCTGCTGGGGCCAACGTCCTGACTTTC. It codes for CASTAAGANVLTF.

The V call is TRBV2, the J call TRBJ2-7; 10 nucleotides line up with TRBD1. The J segment lost 2 bases and the V segment lost 6 bases, leaving 4 bases of the junction unmatched. This CDR3 has 14 residues. Per the germline V gene, CDR1 is SNHLY and CDR2 is FYNNEI. The CDR3 sequence is CASSRTGGTYEQYF. CDR3 sequence (DNA): TGTGCCAGCAGCCGGACAGGGGGGACCTACGAGCAGTACTTC.